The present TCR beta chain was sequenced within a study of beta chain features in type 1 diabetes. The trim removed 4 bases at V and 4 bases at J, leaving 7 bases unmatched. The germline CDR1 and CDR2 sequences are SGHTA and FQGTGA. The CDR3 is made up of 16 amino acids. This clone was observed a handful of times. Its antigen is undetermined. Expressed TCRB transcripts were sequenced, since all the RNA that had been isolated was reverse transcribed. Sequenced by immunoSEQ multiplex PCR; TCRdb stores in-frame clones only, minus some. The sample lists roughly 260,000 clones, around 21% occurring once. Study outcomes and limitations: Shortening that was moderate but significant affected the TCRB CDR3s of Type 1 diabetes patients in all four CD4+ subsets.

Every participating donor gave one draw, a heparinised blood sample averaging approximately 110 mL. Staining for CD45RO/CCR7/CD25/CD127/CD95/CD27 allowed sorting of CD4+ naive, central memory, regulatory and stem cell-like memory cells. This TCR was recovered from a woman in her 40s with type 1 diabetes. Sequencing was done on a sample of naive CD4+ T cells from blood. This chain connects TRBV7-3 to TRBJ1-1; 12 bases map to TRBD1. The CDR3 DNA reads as TGTGCCAGCAGCTCGGGACAGGGGGCATTGGGCACTGAAGCTTTCTTT. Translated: CASSSGQGALGTEAFF. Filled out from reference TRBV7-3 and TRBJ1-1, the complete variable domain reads GAGVSQTPSNKVTEKGKYVELRCDPISGHTALYWYRQSLGQGPEFLIYFQGTGAADDSGLPNDRFFAVRPEGSVSTLKIQRTERGDSAVYLCASSSGQGALGTEAFFGQGTRLTVV.